This T cell receptor beta chain came from a study of T cell responses to AZD1222 COVID-19 vaccine. Overall study results and limits: The repertoires were collected only after the peak T cell response. The number of AZD1222 recipients seropositive at baseline was only five or six. Across the whole spike, CD4 TCRs peaked at regions 160-218 and 743-854. Most donors were white British, females outnumbered males, and clonal diversity was possibly underestimated.

The table came from immunoSEQ multiplex PCR; TCRdb's copy has only in-frame clones and leaves some out. The sample includes over 150,000 clones, roughly 90% of them seen just once. Worth noting for this clone: Its antigen is not known.

The CDR3 is made up of 15 amino acids. Germline assignment: CDR1 SGHTA and CDR2 FQGTGA. V was cut by 1 base and J by 0 bases, with 9 bases left in between. The specimen was peripheral blood, collected 28 days after the second AZD1222 dose. The J gene is TRBJ1-1, the V gene TRBV7-3, with D unclear. The sequence was obtained from an adult who received the AZD1222 COVID-19 vaccine. For the CDR3, the DNA is TGTGCCAGCAGCTTAATTTGGTCCATGAACACTGAAGCTTTCTTT. Protein: CASSLIWSMNTEAFF.